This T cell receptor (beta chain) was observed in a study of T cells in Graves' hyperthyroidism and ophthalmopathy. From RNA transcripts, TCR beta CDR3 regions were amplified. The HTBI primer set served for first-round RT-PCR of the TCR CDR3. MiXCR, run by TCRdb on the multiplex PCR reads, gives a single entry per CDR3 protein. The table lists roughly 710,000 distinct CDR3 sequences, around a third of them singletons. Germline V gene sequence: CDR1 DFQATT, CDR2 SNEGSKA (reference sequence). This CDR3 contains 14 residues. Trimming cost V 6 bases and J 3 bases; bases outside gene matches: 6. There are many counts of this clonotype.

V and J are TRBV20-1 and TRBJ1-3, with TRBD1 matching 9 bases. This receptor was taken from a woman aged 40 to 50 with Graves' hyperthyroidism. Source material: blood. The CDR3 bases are TGCAGTGCCCGCCTGGGACAGGGTGGAAACACCATATATTTT. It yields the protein CSARLGQGGNTIYF.